One sample yielded the 16 T cell receptor beta chains listed below, sequenced in a study of OX40 agonist ivuxolimab in advanced cancers. Produced via immunoSEQ multiplex PCR; TCRdb's table is partial and in-frame only. The sample carries under 60,000 clones, around four fifths recorded once. Sequenced material: CD4+ or CD8+ T cells sorted from blood, taken in a trial of the OX40 agonist ivuxolimab. Every receptor here comes from an adult with an advanced solid tumor such as melanoma, head and neck, liver or kidney cancer.

This chain uses TRBV29-1 with TRBJ2-7, with 9 positions matching TRBD1. Germline trimming cut 6 bases from V and 6 bases from J; bases unmatched to any gene: 21. The V gene's germline CDR1 is SQVTM and CDR2 ANQGSEA. The CDR3 is 17 residues long. CDR3 nucleotides: TGCAGCGTGAGGACAGGGGTCGGGGGCCTGCCAACTGGCGAGCAGTACTTC. This gives the protein CSVRTGVGGLPTGEQYF.

The V gene is TRBV5-1, the J gene TRBJ1-4; D remains unclear. Germline loops: CDR1 SGHRS, CDR2 YFSETQ. This CDR3 contains 15 residues. With 4 bases removed from V and 1 base from J, the gap between germline ends came to 11 bases. The CDR3 DNA sequence: TGCGCCAGCAGCCCCGGGTCGATAACTAATGAAAAACTGTTTTTT. Residues: CASSPGSITNEKLFF.

The chain joins TRBV6-4 to TRBJ2-2; D gene unclear. The germline V gene has CDR1 MRHNA and CDR2 SNTAGT. Between the trimmed V and J ends, which lost 6 bases and 0 bases, there was a span of 8 bases. CDR3 size: 14 residues. The CDR3 spells CASRNVANTGELFF. CDR3 sequence (DNA): TGTGCCAGCAGGAATGTAGCGAACACCGGGGAGCTGTTTTTT.

For the CDR3, the DNA is TGTGCCAGCAGTGTGGACACATACACCGGGGAGCTGTTTTTT. Translation: CASSVDTYTGELFF. The V and J genes are TRBV2 and TRBJ2-2; D possibly corresponds to TRBD1 (5 bases). The CDR3 runs to 14 residues. V was pared by 4 bases and J by 3 bases, with 9 bases between. Germline assignment: CDR1 SNHLY and CDR2 FYNNEI.

The chain employs TRBV5-1 and TRBJ2-6, with a weak D call TRBD1 (5 bases). V lost 1 base and J lost 0, with 14 bases in between. Germline V gene sequence: CDR1 SGHRS, CDR2 YFSETQ. CDR3 length equals 18 residues. The CDR3 DNA reads TGCGCCAGCAGCTTGATGATCAGGGCCGGCTCTGGGGCCAACGTCCTGACTTTC. The encoded protein is CASSLMIRAGSGANVLTF.

The J gene is TRBJ1-4, the V gene TRBV19; D unresolved. Germline V gene data show CDR1 as LNHDA and CDR2 as SQIVND (reference sequence). Trimming removed 5 bases at V and 0 bases at J, with 7 bases between. The CDR3 extends over 14 amino acids. The CDR3 sequence is CASSPQATNEKLFF. Written as DNA, the CDR3 is TGTGCCAGTAGTCCCCAAGCAACTAATGAAAAACTGTTTTTT.

Only one count was recorded for this clone. This rearrangement joins TRBV6-5 to TRBJ2-3, with 7 positions matching TRBD2. CDR3 length: 16 residues. Germline CDR1 MNHEY, CDR2 SVGAGI. Losses at the gene ends were 4 bases for V and 0 bases for J; bases not matched to a gene: 7. The CDR3 reads CASSSHGGSSTDTQYF. CDR3 coding DNA: TGTGCCAGCAGTTCCCACGGGGGGTCTAGCACAGATACGCAGTATTTT.

This clone was seen only once. The same CDR3 also results from other DNA sequences found in this sample. The chain links TRBV19 to TRBJ2-3, with TRBD1 matching over 8 bases. Germline CDR1 and CDR2: LNHDA and SQIVND (reference sequence). Trimming took 3 bases from V and 6 from J; bases not matched to a gene: 5. CDR3 length: 14 residues. The CDR3 nucleotides are TGTGCCAGTAGTATCGGACAGGGTGCGGATACGCAGTATTTT. Protein sequence: CASSIGQGADTQYF.

V is TRBV5-1 and J is TRBJ2-1; TRBD2 aligns across 11 bases. The CDR3 covers 16 residues. CDR1 is SGHRS, CDR2 YFSETQ, per germline. V shed 3 bases and J 7 bases; nucleotides not matched to a gene: 9. The CDR3 is CASSYATSGVANEQFF. Written as DNA, the CDR3 is TGCGCCAGCAGCTACGCGACTAGCGGGGTGGCGAATGAGCAGTTCTTC.

The rearrangement joins TRBV30 to TRBJ1-2; no clear D gene. V was pared by 5 bases and J by 0 bases, with 13 bases between. Per the germline V gene, CDR1 is GTSNPN and CDR2 is SVGIG (reference sequence). This CDR3 comprises 14 residues. The CDR3 sequence is CAWALDPSNYGYTF. In DNA form, the CDR3 reads TGTGCCTGGGCCCTCGATCCATCTAACTATGGCTACACCTTC.

The chain carries TRBV5-4 and TRBJ2-7, with 10 bases lining up with TRBD2. The V and J ends lost 1 base and 0 bases, in that order; junction bases with no gene match: 7. The CDR3 contains 17 residues. Germline values: CDR1 SGHNT, CDR2 YYREEE (reference sequence). The CDR3 loop reads CASSLWLAGVISYEQYF. CDR3 in DNA: TGTGCCAGCAGCTTGTGGCTAGCGGGGGTAATCTCCTACGAGCAGTACTTC.

The rearrangement uses TRBV5-1 and TRBJ2-1; D remains unclear. V lost 4 bases and J lost 2, with 7 bases in between. CDR1 and CDR2 from the germline V gene are SGHRS and YFSETQ. The CDR3 has 13 amino acids. The CDR3 DNA sequence: TGCGCCAGCAGCGTGGACCCCTACAATGAGCAGTTCTTC. It codes for CASSVDPYNEQFF.

This chain joins TRBV4-2 and TRBJ1-1; D remains unclear. CDR1 and CDR2 from the germline V gene are LGHNA and YNFKEQ. V was pared by 0 bases and J by 2 bases, with 7 bases between. The CDR3 contains 14 residues. The CDR3 bases are TGTGCCAGCAGCCAAGACCCGGGAAACACTGAAGCTTTCTTT. It encodes CASSQDPGNTEAFF.

The CDR3 protein is CASSRTGTRDYNEQFF. The CDR3 bases are TGTGCCAGCAGCCGTACCGGGACTAGAGACTACAATGAGCAGTTCTTC. This chain joins TRBV11-2 and TRBJ2-1, with 8 bases lining up with TRBD2. V lost 5 bases to trimming and J lost 3 bases; unmatched junction nucleotides: 9. The CDR3 consists of 16 residues. The germline V gene encodes CDR1 SGHAT and CDR2 FQNNGV.

This clone appeared a few times. This chain connects TRBV6-6 to TRBJ1-6, with D uncertain. This CDR3 contains 15 residues. The germline V gene has CDR1 MNHNY and CDR2 SVGAGI (reference sequence). The V and J ends lost 2 bases and 0 bases respectively, with 5 bases between them. CDR3 DNA: TGTGCCAGCAGTTACCGGAGCTCCTATAATTCACCCCTCCACTTT. This sequence encodes CASSYRSSYNSPLHF.

The chain links TRBV6-6 to TRBJ1-1, with D perhaps matching TRBD1 (6 bases). Trimming left V 0 bases short and J 5 bases short, with 7 bases between. The CDR3 sequence is 13 residues long. The germline V gene encodes CDR1 MNHNY and CDR2 SVGAGI (reference sequence). As DNA, the CDR3 is TGTGCCAGCAGTTACTCCAGGGGAACTGAAGCTTTCTTT. Translated, it gives CASSYSRGTEAFF.